This T cell receptor (beta chain) was captured by sequencing in a study of blood T cell repertoires in COVID-19. Study background: Samples came from the United States, Italy and Spain, spanning acute and convalescent COVID-19. The analysed material was cDNA or gDNA that came from T cells, B-cell-depleted T cells, or PBMCs.

Original analysis: Amplifying reference gene primers gave estimates of nucleated cell counts. Assay used: immunoSEQ multiplex PCR; TCRdb lists only in-frame clones, some missing. V, J and clone size were drawn from that table, and D and trimming were deduced from the DNA. The data show under 200,000 clones, about 90% seen once. V trimming: 6 bases; J trimming: 2 bases; junction bases outside the gene matches: 4. Germline V CDR1 and CDR2: LNHDA, SQIVND (reference sequence). The CDR3 has 14 residues. The sequence came from a man younger than 30 with active or convalescent COVID-19. The rearrangement uses TRBV19 and TRBJ1-2; TRBD1 matches at 9 bases. The source material was peripheral blood. The CDR3 DNA sequence: TGTGCCAGTAGACAACAGGGGGCCAACTATGGCTACACCTTC. It specifies CASRQQGANYGYTF.